Sequencing of this T cell receptor beta chain was carried out in a study of CD8 T cells in Susac syndrome. Study-level background: Susac syndrome patients were untreated, on corticosteroids with some adding intravenous immunoglobulin, or on intravenous immunoglobulin only.

A quantity of about 0.45 to 1 ug RNA underwent reverse transcription using random hexamers. TCRdb recomputed calls from the immunoSEQ multiplex PCR reads with MiXCR, one row per CDR3 protein. Of fewer than 200,000 distinct CDR3 sequences in the sample, about 91% were seen once. The clonotype was recovered from a human donor with Susac syndrome. The sample taken for sequencing was CD4+ T cells from PBMCs.

This CDR3 is CSAPGDAGYGYTF. The CDR3 bases are TGCAGTGCCCCGGGGGACGCCGGCTATGGCTACACCTTC. This rearrangement joins TRBV20-1 to TRBJ1-2; maybe TRBD1 (5 bases). Germline CDR1 DFQATT, CDR2 SNEGSKA (reference sequence). Trimming pared 6 bases from V and 4 bases from J, leaving 15 bases between. The length of the CDR3 is 13 residues.